One sample yielded the 11 T cell receptor beta chains listed below, sequenced in a study of CD8+ T cells in alopecia areata. The sample's treatment: oral pan-JAK inhibitor, 5-10 mg twice daily. RNA extraction was followed by reverse transcription into cDNA, which acted as the sequencing template. Generated by immunoSEQ multiplex PCR, the TCRdb table keeps only in-frame clones and is missing some. The data hold 110,000 or so clones, with around 54% observed a single time. The material sequenced was CD4+ T cells sorted from blood, taken at week 24, from a patient treated with tofacitinib. These TCRs come from a human donor with alopecia areata.

V is TRBV20-1 and J is TRBJ2-2, with TRBD2 as a possible D gene (6 bases). V lost 5 bases and J 6 bases, leaving 7 bases between the germline ends. Germline lookup yields CDR1 DFQATT and CDR2 SNEGSKA (reference sequence). The CDR3 covers 11 residues. This CDR3 reads CSAAGPGELFF. The CDR3 DNA follows: TGCAGTGCTGCGGGGCCCGGGGAGCTGTTTTTT.

The gene calls are TRBV2 and TRBJ2-1; D gene uncertain. Germline loops: CDR1 SNHLY, CDR2 FYNNEI. This CDR3 is 13 amino acids long. Trimming removed 7 bases from V and 3 bases from J, with 10 bases in between. CDR3 bases: TGTGCCAGCACGGTCGACGGCTACAATGAGCAGTTCTTC. Translating it yields CASTVDGYNEQFF.

This rearrangement joins TRBV29-1 to TRBJ1-2, with a weak D call TRBD1 (6 bases). V was shortened by 2 bases and J by 1 base, with 11 bases between the two germline ends. The CDR3 runs 14 residues. Germline V gives CDR1 SQVTM, CDR2 ANQGSEA. The CDR3 region is CSVERGASNYGYTF. In nucleotides, the CDR3 is TGCAGCGTTGAACGGGGGGCGAGTAACTATGGCTACACCTTC.

This clone was counted a few times. The V and J genes are TRBV11-2 and TRBJ2-5; no clear D. This CDR3 is 13 amino acids long. In germline, CDR1 is SGHAT, CDR2 FQNNGV. V was trimmed by 3 bases and J by 1 base, leaving 6 bases between them. CDR3 sequence reads: CASSLFLQETQYF. In DNA form, the CDR3 reads TGTGCCAGCAGCTTGTTCCTCCAAGAGACCCAGTACTTC.

The chain recombines TRBV5-4 with TRBJ2-3; D gene unclear. This CDR3 is built from 12 residues. In germline, CDR1 is SGHNT, CDR2 YYREEE (reference sequence). Trimming removed 0 bases from V and 4 bases from J, with 3 bases in between. The CDR3 nucleotides read TGTGCCAGCAGCTTGGCCCCAGATACGCAGTATTTT. This gives the protein CASSLAPDTQYF.

This clone showed up just a few times. Other nucleotide sequences from this sample produce the same CDR3. The V call is TRBV29-1, the J call TRBJ1-5; tentatively, D is TRBD1 (5 bases). V lost 4 bases, J lost 7 bases, and 11 bases lay in between. The V gene's germline CDR1 is SQVTM and CDR2 ANQGSEA. The CDR3 has 12 residues. CDR3: CSVGGSGQPQHF. CDR3 in DNA: TGCAGCGTTGGGGGGTCAGGACAGCCCCAGCATTTT.

The chain uses TRBV5-4 and TRBJ1-2; D is possibly TRBD1 (5 bases). CDR1 and CDR2 from the germline V gene are SGHNT and YYREEE (reference sequence). V was pared by 4 bases and J by 1 base, with 8 bases between. The CDR3 covers 13 residues. The CDR3: CASSGQGNYGYTF. The CDR3 DNA reads TGTGCCAGCAGCGGGCAGGGTAACTATGGCTACACCTTC.

This chain uses TRBV7-2 with TRBJ2-1, with D possibly matching TRBD2 (6 bases). Deletions cut 2 bases from V and 7 bases from J, with 18 bases between. Per germline, CDR1 SGHTA and CDR2 FQGNSA. The CDR3 is made up of 16 amino acids. Written as DNA, the CDR3 is TGTGCCAGCAGCTTACAATCCGCGGGACCGAGGAATGAGCAGTTCTTC. Amino acids: CASSLQSAGPRNEQFF.

The chain uses TRBV29-1 and TRBJ1-1; D call uncertain. The CDR3 sequence is 14 residues long. Per germline, CDR1 SQVTM and CDR2 ANQGSEA. Trimming pared 5 bases from V and 1 base from J, leaving 14 bases between. The CDR3 sequence: CSVSVGRPNTEAFF. CDR3 in DNA: TGCAGCGTTTCGGTGGGCAGACCGAACACTGAAGCTTTCTTT.

About this clone itself: Other DNA sequences in this sample translate to the same CDR3. V is TRBV6-6 and J is TRBJ1-6; 7 nucleotides agree with TRBD1. Trimming at V came to 4 bases and at J to 6 bases, leaving 3 bases not matched to a gene. The CDR3 is 14 residues long. Germline V lookup: CDR1 MNHNY, CDR2 SVGAGI (reference sequence). The DNA of the CDR3 is TGTGCCAGCAGTTCGACAGGGCGTAATTCACCCCTCCACTTT. Its protein is CASSSTGRNSPLHF.

A word on this clone: Within the sample, other DNA sequences also encode this same CDR3. The rearrangement joins TRBV5-6 to TRBJ1-2, with D unresolved. The CDR3 has 12 amino acids. Germline loops: CDR1 SGHDT, CDR2 YYEEEE. The germline V and J ends were trimmed by 3 bases and 2 bases, with 5 bases remaining between them. The CDR3 DNA reads TGTGCCAGCAGCTCGGGGAACTATGGCTACACCTTC. Translating it yields CASSSGNYGYTF.